The rows below give T cell receptor beta chains drawn from one sample of a study of response to subunit inactivated influenza vaccine. From the RT-PCR reads, TCRdb called clonotypes with MiXCR, one entry per CDR3 protein. The sample gives about 650,000 distinct CDR3 sequences, about 14% of which show up once; about 7.4% is in the top ten. The specimen comprised PBMCs from blood, sampled approximately 15 days before vaccination. The receptors come from a man aged 50-60 years who received an inactivated influenza vaccine. Both conserved end residues are part of each CDR3. Each record gives: J gene, V gene, CDR3 protein.

j_gene: TRBJ2-7
v_gene: TRBV28
CDR3aa: CASSLETSEQYF

j_gene: TRBJ2-1
v_gene: TRBV5-6
CDR3aa: CASSRGTSGSSYNEQFF

j_gene: TRBJ2-6
v_gene: TRBV12-3/TRBV12-4
CDR3aa: CASNRHSGANVLTF

j_gene: TRBJ1-2
v_gene: TRBV27
CDR3aa: CASSQDRVVYGYTF

j_gene: TRBJ1-1
v_gene: TRBV5-1
CDR3aa: CASSPALGQGGTEAFF

j_gene: TRBJ2-7
v_gene: TRBV6-2/TRBV6-3
CDR3aa: CASSRATSGIVTYEQYF

j_gene: TRBJ1-5
v_gene: TRBV9
CDR3aa: CASSVEGHSNQPQHF

j_gene: TRBJ1-6
v_gene: TRBV5-5
CDR3aa: CASSLDVFYNSPLHF

j_gene: TRBJ2-5
v_gene: TRBV5-1
CDR3aa: CASGLAGFQETQYF

j_gene: TRBJ2-2
v_gene: TRBV7-2
CDR3aa: CASSLDINTGELFF

j_gene: TRBJ2-1
v_gene: TRBV12-3/TRBV12-4
CDR3aa: CASRRTSTNEQFF

j_gene: TRBJ1-1
v_gene: TRBV7-8
CDR3aa: CASSLEEGAYTEAFF

j_gene: TRBJ2-1
v_gene: TRBV4-1
CDR3aa: CASSQQGTSGINEQFF

j_gene: TRBJ1-1
v_gene: TRBV20-1
CDR3aa: CSASGRGRMNTEAFF

j_gene: TRBJ1-5
v_gene: TRBV6-5
CDR3aa: CASSFRGGDSNQPQHF

j_gene: TRBJ2-7
v_gene: TRBV12-3/TRBV12-4
CDR3aa: CASSLVGHYEQYF

j_gene: TRBJ2-7
v_gene: TRBV28
CDR3aa: CASRPGQLYEQYF

j_gene: TRBJ2-1
v_gene: TRBV20-1
CDR3aa: CSARIGQGGKQFF

j_gene: TRBJ1-2
v_gene: TRBV11-2
CDR3aa: CASSTRDGGGYTF

j_gene: TRBJ1-4
v_gene: TRBV10-3
CDR3aa: CAISLDGSREKLFF

j_gene: TRBJ1-1
v_gene: TRBV20-1
CDR3aa: CSATITGGNTEAFF

j_gene: TRBJ1-5
v_gene: TRBV3-1
CDR3aa: CASSPRQGVHQPQHF

j_gene: TRBJ1-1
v_gene: TRBV11-2
CDR3aa: CASSLERSSEAFF

j_gene: TRBJ2-1
v_gene: TRBV5-1
CDR3aa: CASSRVGSYNEQFF

j_gene: TRBJ2-1
v_gene: TRBV9
CDR3aa: CASSAGRAGYNEQFF

j_gene: TRBJ1-2
v_gene: TRBV7-2
CDR3aa: CASSPYDRGGYTF

j_gene: TRBJ2-5
v_gene: TRBV5-1
CDR3aa: CASSFRTVQETQYF

j_gene: TRBJ1-5
v_gene: TRBV12-3/TRBV12-4
CDR3aa: CASRARGYSNQPQHF

j_gene: TRBJ2-2
v_gene: TRBV6-5
CDR3aa: CASSYSFSQGRAGELFF

j_gene: TRBJ2-1
v_gene: TRBV10-3
CDR3aa: CAISESSGRLRQEQFF

j_gene: TRBJ2-7
v_gene: TRBV7-2
CDR3aa: CASSLVTSSGLYEQYF

j_gene: TRBJ1-1
v_gene: TRBV12-3/TRBV12-4
CDR3aa: CASSRLQGGRNTEAFF

j_gene: TRBJ2-7
v_gene: TRBV20-1
CDR3aa: CSARLGYEQYF

j_gene: TRBJ1-6
v_gene: TRBV7-2
CDR3aa: CASSLDGGVPLHF

j_gene: TRBJ2-2
v_gene: TRBV12-3/TRBV12-4
CDR3aa: CASSSSGGSGTGELFF

j_gene: TRBJ1-4
v_gene: TRBV2
CDR3aa: CASSVAGTGNEKLFF

j_gene: TRBJ1-1
v_gene: TRBV4-3
CDR3aa: CASSQDHAGRGVTEAFF

j_gene: TRBJ2-2
v_gene: TRBV29-1
CDR3aa: CSTTGQQNTGELFF

j_gene: TRBJ1-5
v_gene: TRBV3-1
CDR3aa: CASSQDMTGRQPQHF

j_gene: TRBJ2-5
v_gene: TRBV11-1
CDR3aa: CASSPPPPLSGAGGQETQYF

j_gene: TRBJ2-5
v_gene: TRBV6-1
CDR3aa: CASSEPGQGAQTQYF

j_gene: TRBJ2-7
v_gene: TRBV7-2
CDR3aa: CASSLTFRADYEQYF

j_gene: TRBJ2-7
v_gene: TRBV5-1
CDR3aa: CASSLQRGFYEQYF

j_gene: TRBJ1-6
v_gene: TRBV12-3/TRBV12-4
CDR3aa: CASSLARGKRNSPLHF

j_gene: TRBJ2-5
v_gene: TRBV5-1
CDR3aa: CASSTYTGQDNQETQYF

j_gene: TRBJ2-1
v_gene: TRBV7-9
CDR3aa: CASSLDRDQFF

j_gene: TRBJ2-7
v_gene: TRBV5-1
CDR3aa: CASSLGTGSREQYF

j_gene: TRBJ2-7
v_gene: TRBV6-2/TRBV6-3
CDR3aa: CASSFGQVWEQYF

j_gene: TRBJ1-5
v_gene: TRBV28
CDR3aa: CASSPEAGGQPQHF

j_gene: TRBJ1-2
v_gene: TRBV6-5
CDR3aa: CASSFRNNYGYTF

j_gene: TRBJ1-2
v_gene: TRBV10-3
CDR3aa: CAISESISGGNGYTF

j_gene: TRBJ2-1
v_gene: TRBV7-8
CDR3aa: CASSLRLAGGVSLGEQFF

j_gene: TRBJ2-2
v_gene: TRBV7-6
CDR3aa: CASSLEGVGSTGELFF

j_gene: TRBJ2-7
v_gene: TRBV2
CDR3aa: CASRSVSYEQYF

j_gene: TRBJ2-1
v_gene: TRBV6-5
CDR3aa: CASSYSPYNEQFF